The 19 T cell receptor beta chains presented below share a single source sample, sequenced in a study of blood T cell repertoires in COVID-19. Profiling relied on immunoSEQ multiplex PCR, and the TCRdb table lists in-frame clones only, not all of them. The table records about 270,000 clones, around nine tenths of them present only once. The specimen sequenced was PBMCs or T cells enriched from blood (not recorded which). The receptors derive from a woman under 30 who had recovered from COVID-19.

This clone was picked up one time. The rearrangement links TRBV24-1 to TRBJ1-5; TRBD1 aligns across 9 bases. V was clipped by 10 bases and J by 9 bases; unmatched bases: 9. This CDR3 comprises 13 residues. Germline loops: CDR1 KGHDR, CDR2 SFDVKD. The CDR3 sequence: CATGEGQGRPQHF. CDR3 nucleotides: TGTGCCACTGGGGAGGGACAGGGCCGGCCCCAGCATTTT.

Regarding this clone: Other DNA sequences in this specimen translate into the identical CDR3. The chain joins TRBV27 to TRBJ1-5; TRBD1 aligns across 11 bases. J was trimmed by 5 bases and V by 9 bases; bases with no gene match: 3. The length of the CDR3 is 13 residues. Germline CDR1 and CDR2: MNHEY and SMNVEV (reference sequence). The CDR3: CASSDRGHQPQHF. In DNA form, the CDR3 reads TGTGCCAGTTCGGACAGGGGGCATCAGCCCCAGCATTTT.

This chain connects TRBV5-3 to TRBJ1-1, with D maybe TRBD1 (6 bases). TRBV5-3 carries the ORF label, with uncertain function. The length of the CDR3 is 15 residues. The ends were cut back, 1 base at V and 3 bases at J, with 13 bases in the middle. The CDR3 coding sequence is TGTGCCAGAAGCTTGAACCAGGGGCATGACACTGAAGCTTTCTTT. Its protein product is CARSLNQGHDTEAFF.

The CDR3 sequence is CASAISEGAQHF. The DNA of the CDR3 is TGTGCCAGCGCGATCAGCGAGGGGGCCCAGCATTTT. The J gene is TRBJ1-5, the V gene TRBV6-5, with D perhaps matching TRBD1 (6 bases). Germline CDR1 reads MNHEY; CDR2 reads SVGAGI. The CDR3 loop spans 12 amino acids. Trimming took 8 bases from V and 11 from J, leaving 16 bases between them.

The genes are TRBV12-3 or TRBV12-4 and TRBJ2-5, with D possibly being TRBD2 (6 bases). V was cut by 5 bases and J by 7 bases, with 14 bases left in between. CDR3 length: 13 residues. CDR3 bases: TGTGCCAGCAGTCTTGGGACTCGCGGGACCCAGTACTTC. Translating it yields CASSLGTRGTQYF.

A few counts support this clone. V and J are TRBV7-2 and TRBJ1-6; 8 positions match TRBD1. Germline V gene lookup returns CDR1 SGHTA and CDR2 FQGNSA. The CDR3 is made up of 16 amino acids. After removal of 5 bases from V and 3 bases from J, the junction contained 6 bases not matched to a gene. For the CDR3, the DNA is TGTGCCAGCAGCACAACAGGGGGTTTCTATAATTCACCCCTCCACTTT. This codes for CASSTTGGFYNSPLHF.

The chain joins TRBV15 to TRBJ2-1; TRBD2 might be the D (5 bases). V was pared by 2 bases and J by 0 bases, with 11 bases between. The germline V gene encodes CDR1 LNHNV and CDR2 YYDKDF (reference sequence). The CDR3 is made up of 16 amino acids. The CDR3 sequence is CATSRPRRSSYNEQFF. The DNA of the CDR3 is TGTGCCACCAGCAGACCCAGGAGGAGCTCCTACAATGAGCAGTTCTTC.

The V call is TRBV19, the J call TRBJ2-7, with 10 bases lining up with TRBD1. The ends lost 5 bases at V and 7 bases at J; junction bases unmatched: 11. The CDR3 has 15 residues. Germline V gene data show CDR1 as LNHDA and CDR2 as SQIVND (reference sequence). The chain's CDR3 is CASSAIGTGVAEQYF. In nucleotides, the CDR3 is TGTGCCAGTAGTGCAATCGGGACAGGGGTGGCTGAGCAGTACTTC.

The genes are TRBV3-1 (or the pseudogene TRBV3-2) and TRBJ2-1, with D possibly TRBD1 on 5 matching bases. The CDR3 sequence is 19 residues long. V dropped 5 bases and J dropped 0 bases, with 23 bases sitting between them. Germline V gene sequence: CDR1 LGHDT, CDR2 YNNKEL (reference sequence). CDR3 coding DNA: TGTGCCAGCAGCATAACTTACTTGCCAGGGCCGAGCTCCTACAATGAGCAGTTCTTC. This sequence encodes CASSITYLPGPSSYNEQFF.

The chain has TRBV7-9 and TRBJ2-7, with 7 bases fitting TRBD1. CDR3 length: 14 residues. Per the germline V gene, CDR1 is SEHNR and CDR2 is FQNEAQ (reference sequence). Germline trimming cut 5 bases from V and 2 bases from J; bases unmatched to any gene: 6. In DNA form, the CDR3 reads TGTGCCAGCAGCCACCGGGACAGAGCCTACGAGCAGTACTTC. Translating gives CASSHRDRAYEQYF. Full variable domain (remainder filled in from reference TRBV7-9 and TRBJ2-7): DTGVSQNPRHKITKRGQNVTFRCDPISEHNRLYWYRQTLGQGPEFLTYFQNEAQLEKSRLLSDRFSAERPKGSFSTLEIQRTEQGDSAMYLCASSHRDRAYEQYFGPGTRLTVT.

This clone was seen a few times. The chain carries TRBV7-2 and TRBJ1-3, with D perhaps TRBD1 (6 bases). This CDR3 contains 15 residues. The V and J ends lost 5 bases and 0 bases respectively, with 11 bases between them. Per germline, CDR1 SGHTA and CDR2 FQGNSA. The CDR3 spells CASSGGLNSGNTIYF. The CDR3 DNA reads TGTGCCAGCAGCGGGGGCCTCAACTCTGGAAACACCATATATTTT.

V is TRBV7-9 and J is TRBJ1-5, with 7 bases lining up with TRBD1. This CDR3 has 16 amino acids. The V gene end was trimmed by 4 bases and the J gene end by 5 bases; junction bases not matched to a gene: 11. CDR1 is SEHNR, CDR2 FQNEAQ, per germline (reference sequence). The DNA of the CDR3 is TGTGCCAGCAGCTCCACCCAGGGGGAATGGGATCAGCCCCAGCATTTT. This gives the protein CASSSTQGEWDQPQHF.

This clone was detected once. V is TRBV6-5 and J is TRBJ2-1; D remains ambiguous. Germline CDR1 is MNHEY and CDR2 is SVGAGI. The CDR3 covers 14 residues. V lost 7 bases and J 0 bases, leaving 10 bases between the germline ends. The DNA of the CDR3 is TGTGCCAGCACCAGGTCCCGCTCCTACAATGAGCAGTTCTTC. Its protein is CASTRSRSYNEQFF.

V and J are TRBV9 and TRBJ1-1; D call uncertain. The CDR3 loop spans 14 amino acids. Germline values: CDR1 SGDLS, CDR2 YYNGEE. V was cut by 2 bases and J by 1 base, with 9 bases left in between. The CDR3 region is CASSVGDKNTEAFF. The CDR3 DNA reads TGTGCCAGCAGCGTGGGAGACAAGAACACTGAAGCTTTCTTT.

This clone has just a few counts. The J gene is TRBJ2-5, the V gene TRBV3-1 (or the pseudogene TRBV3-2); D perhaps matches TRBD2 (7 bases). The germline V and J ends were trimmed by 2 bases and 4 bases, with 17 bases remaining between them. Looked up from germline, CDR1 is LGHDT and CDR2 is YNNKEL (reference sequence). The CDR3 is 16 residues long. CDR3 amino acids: CASSQFPGGAGETQYF. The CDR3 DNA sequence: TGTGCCAGCAGCCAATTCCCTGGGGGGGCCGGAGAGACCCAGTACTTC.

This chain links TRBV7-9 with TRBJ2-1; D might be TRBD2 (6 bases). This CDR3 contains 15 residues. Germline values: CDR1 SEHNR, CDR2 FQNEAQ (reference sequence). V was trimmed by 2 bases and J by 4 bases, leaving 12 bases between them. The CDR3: CASSLSPGRYNEQFF. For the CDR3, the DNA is TGTGCCAGCAGCTTATCTCCAGGGAGGTACAATGAGCAGTTCTTC.

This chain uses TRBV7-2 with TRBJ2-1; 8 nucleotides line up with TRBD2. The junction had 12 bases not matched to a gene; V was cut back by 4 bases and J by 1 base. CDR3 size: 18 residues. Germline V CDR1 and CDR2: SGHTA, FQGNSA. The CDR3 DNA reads TGTGCCAGCAGCTCTCGGACGGGGGGGACCGCTTCCTACAATGAGCAGTTCTTC. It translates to CASSSRTGGTASYNEQFF.

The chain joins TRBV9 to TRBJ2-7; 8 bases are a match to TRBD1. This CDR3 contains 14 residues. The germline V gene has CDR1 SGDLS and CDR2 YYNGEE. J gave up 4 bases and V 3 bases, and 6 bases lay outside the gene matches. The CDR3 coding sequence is TGTGCCAGCAGCGCCGGACAGGGCGGGTACGAGCAGTACTTC. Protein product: CASSAGQGGYEQYF.

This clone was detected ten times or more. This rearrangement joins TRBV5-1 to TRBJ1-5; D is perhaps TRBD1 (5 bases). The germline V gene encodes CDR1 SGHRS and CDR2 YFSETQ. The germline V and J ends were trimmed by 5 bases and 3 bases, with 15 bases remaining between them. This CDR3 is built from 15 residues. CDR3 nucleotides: TGCGCCAGCAGGGCCCCCAGGGATCCCAATCAGCCCCAGCATTTT. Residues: CASRAPRDPNQPQHF. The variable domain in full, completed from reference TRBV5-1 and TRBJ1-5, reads KAGVTQTPRYLIKTRGQQVTLSCSPISGHRSVSWYQQTPGQGLQFLFEYFSETQRNKGNFPGRFSGRQFSNSRSEMNVSTLELGDSALYLCASRAPRDPNQPQHFGDGTRLSIL.